This T cell receptor beta chain was obtained from a study of CD8 T cells in ankylosing spondylitis (dated by TCRdb to 2016 to 2017). Broadly, across the study: T cell receptor beta repertoires were profiled in healthy donors and ankylosing spondylitis patients so that disease-linked TCR variants could be found. In total, the full study cohort was made up of approximately 99 healthy donors and 25 or so ankylosing spondylitis patients. Peripheral blood was sampled, and synovial fluid was also collected from ankylosing spondylitis patients. The research as a whole found: A CD8+ phenotype was shown by the disease-linked clones, which were found at relatively low frequencies in peripheral blood. Blood from ankylosing spondylitis patients appeared to be characterized by a TCR beta motif composed of 7 to 9 highly homologous amino acid variants. Some motif variants were previously reported in synovial fluid and blood of reactive arthritis patients, suggesting common disease-initiation mechanisms. Significant enrichment of the disease-linked clones was reported in matched synovial fluid samples from ankylosing spondylitis patients.

Sequencing used an Illumina HiSeq 2500. Quantitative 5'-RACE with molecular barcodes was the method used to prepare the TCR beta libraries. Per the authors' processing: A new computational method, built on a probabilistic model of VDJ rearrangement, was used to identify disease-linked TCR variants. TCRdb reprocessed the public reads (quality trimming at Q25 with fastp, clone calling with MiXCR) and kept in-frame beta chains. Identical CDR3 proteins give one entry, which carries the most common genes and DNA. TCRdb, rather than the study authors, made the V and J calls. This sample gives some 700,000 distinct CDR3 sequences in total; 19% of them show up just once. The top ten constitute approximately 18% of the sample. Ends trimmed: V by 1 base, J by 0 bases; bases unmatched to a gene: 5. Taken from cysteine to phenylalanine, the CDR3 has 17 residues. The CDR3 DNA has 51 bases and is translated from base 1.

A remark on this clonotype: Its antigen is not yet known. Qualities for individual bases were not recorded, and no much larger clone is one base off.

The receptor was derived from a male donor with ankylosing spondylitis. Sequenced: blood, either unsorted or a sorted T cell fraction (not recorded which). The sequence joins TRBV12-3 or TRBV12-4 to TRBJ2-2; 7 of the junction bases match TRBD1. The DNA sequence is as follows: TGTGCCAGCAGTTTAGGGGACAGCCATACGAACACCGGGGAGCTGTTTTTT. The resulting protein is CASSLGDSHTNTGELFF.